Each of the 32 T cell receptor beta chains below was sequenced from the same sample in a study of response to subunit inactivated influenza vaccine (dated 2018 in TCRdb). The method behind the library was RT-PCR. Sequencing was carried out with an Illumina HiSeq 2500. The public reads were reanalyzed by TCRdb: fastp trimming at Q25, MiXCR alignment, in-frame beta chains only. CDR3 protein duplicates are merged, each entry listing the most common genes and DNA. The sample has more than 700,000 distinct CDR3 sequences on record, 21% of them singletons. Of the sample, approximately 10% is held by the ten largest clones. The specimen comprised PBMCs from blood, sampled 4 to 6 days after vaccination. The origin of the receptors is a man aged 50-60 years who received an inactivated influenza vaccine. Donor details come from another sample of the same person, matched by shared clones.

The chain employs TRBV15 and TRBJ1-1; a possible D gene is TRBD1 (5 bases). V lost 0 bases and J 0 bases, leaving 5 bases between the germline ends. Germline values: CDR1 LNHNV, CDR2 YYDKDF (reference sequence). The CDR3 has 14 amino acids. In DNA form, the CDR3 reads TGTGCCACCAGCAGAGAGACAGTGAACACTGAAGCTTTCTTT. Its protein is CATSRETVNTEAFF. The whole variable domain, remainder taken from reference TRBV15 and TRBJ1-1, is DAMVIQNPRYQVTQFGKPVTLSCSQTLNHNVMYWYQQKSSQAPKLLFHYYDKDFNNEADTPDNFQSRRPNTSFCFLDIRSPGLGDTAMYLCATSRETVNTEAFFGQGTRLTVV.

The chain joins TRBV6-5 to TRBJ2-3, with no clear D. The V end was cut by 7 bases, the J end by 3 bases, with 14 bases between. This CDR3 has 14 amino acids. Germline V lookup: CDR1 MNHEY, CDR2 SVGAGI. CDR3 coding DNA: TGTGCCAGCAAGTTAGGGCCGCGGACAGATACGCAGTATTTT. Its translation: CASKLGPRTDTQYF.

The rearrangement uses TRBV10-3 and TRBJ1-6; 7 bases map to TRBD1. With 3 bases clipped from V and 7 bases from J, the junction kept 9 bases outside the gene matches. Germline V gene lookup returns CDR1 ENHRY and CDR2 SYGVKD. CDR3 size: 16 residues. The CDR3 is CAISDIHRGGNSPLHF. Written as DNA, the CDR3 is TGTGCCATCAGTGATATCCACAGGGGAGGCAATTCACCCCTCCACTTT.

This clonotype was detected a few times. CDR3 nucleotides: TGTGCCAGCAGTTACGGACTGGGTAGCAATCAGCCCCAGCATTTT. It encodes CASSYGLGSNQPQHF. This chain links TRBV6-2 or TRBV6-3 with TRBJ1-5, with D uncertain. Trimming shortened V by 2 bases and J by 0 bases, and 8 bases separated the two germline ends. Germline lookup yields CDR1 MNHEY and CDR2 SVGEGT. This CDR3 has 15 residues.

CDR3 amino acids: CASSPDRAPDTQYF. The CDR3 nucleotides read TGTGCCAGCTCGCCCGACAGGGCCCCAGATACGCAGTATTTT. The J gene is TRBJ2-3, the V gene TRBV18, with TRBD1 matching over 7 bases. The CDR3 runs 14 residues. Germline V gives CDR1 KGHSH, CDR2 LQKENI. V gave up 6 bases and J gave up 4 bases; unmatched junction bases: 7.

V usage is TRBV12-3 or TRBV12-4 and J usage is TRBJ2-3; 9 bases align to TRBD2. The CDR3 is 17 residues long. The trim removed 2 bases at V and 2 bases at J, leaving 8 bases unmatched. CDR3 in DNA: TGTGCCAGCAGTTTAAGTCTCTCTAGCGGGATCACAGATACGCAGTATTTT. It encodes CASSLSLSSGITDTQYF.

This clonotype was recorded a few times. J is TRBJ2-3 and V is TRBV7-3; no clear D gene. The V gene's germline CDR1 is SGHTA and CDR2 FQGTGA. This CDR3 has 15 amino acids. Deletions cut 5 bases from V and 0 bases from J, with 12 bases between. CDR3 coding DNA: TGTGCCAGCAGCGTAGACGGGTACAGCACAGATACGCAGTATTTT. Translated, it gives CASSVDGYSTDTQYF.

This clonotype has only one observation. V usage is TRBV7-9 and J usage is TRBJ2-5; perhaps TRBD2 as D (6 bases). Germline-derived CDR1 and CDR2 are SEHNR and FQNEAQ (reference sequence). V lost 5 bases and J 7 bases, leaving 17 bases between the germline ends. This CDR3 is 14 amino acids long. The CDR3 nucleotides read TGTGCCAGCAGCCCGATGGGACTTGGAGGGACCCAGTACTTC. This codes for CASSPMGLGGTQYF.

This clonotype was observed at least ten times. V gene TRBV5-1 combines with J gene TRBJ1-1; the D is unclear. This CDR3 region has 13 residues. CDR1 is SGHRS, CDR2 YFSETQ, per germline. The germline V and J ends were trimmed by 2 bases and 2 bases, with 7 bases remaining between them. As DNA, the CDR3 is TGCGCCAGCAGCTTTACGCCTAACACTGAAGCTTTCTTT. Amino acid sequence: CASSFTPNTEAFF.

This clonotype has a handful of counts. The chain combines TRBV4-1 with TRBJ2-2, with D possibly being TRBD1 (6 bases). Germline-derived CDR1 and CDR2 are MGHRA and YSYEKL. The ends were cut back, 1 base at V and 4 bases at J, with 31 bases in the middle. The CDR3 length is 22 residues. The CDR3 spells CASSQVLRTGTPQGKSTGELFF. CDR3 DNA: TGCGCCAGCAGCCAAGTTCTTCGCACAGGGACGCCACAAGGGAAGTCCACCGGGGAGCTGTTTTTT.

Here the CDR3 DNA reads TGTGCCAGCAGCAAAGGGACTAGCGGGAGGGTCGAGCAGTACTTC. Encoded protein: CASSKGTSGRVEQYF. The chain joins TRBV27 to TRBJ2-7; 16 bases match TRBD2. CDR1 MNHEY and CDR2 SMNVEV come from the germline V gene (reference sequence). With V trimmed by 6 bases and J by 6 bases, 5 bases remained unmatched. The CDR3 runs to 15 residues.

The V call is TRBV20-1, the J call TRBJ2-1; D may be TRBD1 or TRBD2 (5 bases each). CDR1 is DFQATT, CDR2 SNEGSKA, per germline (reference sequence). The CDR3 spans 16 residues. Between the trimmed V and J ends, which lost 1 base and 5 bases, there was a span of 18 bases. CDR3 bases: TGCAGTGCTAGAGTCGGGACCAGGGTTCGGCACAATGAGCAGTTCTTC. This encodes CSARVGTRVRHNEQFF.

The CDR3 region is CASSRGTSGTQETQYF. CDR3 in DNA: TGTGCCAGCAGCCGAGGGACTAGCGGGACCCAAGAGACCCAGTACTTC. This chain connects TRBV2 to TRBJ2-5; TRBD2 agrees at 13 bases. Germline V gives CDR1 SNHLY, CDR2 FYNNEI. The CDR3 covers 16 residues. With 6 bases clipped from V and 1 base from J, the junction kept 5 bases outside the gene matches.

There are a few counts of this clonotype. The rearrangement links TRBV6-2 or TRBV6-3 to TRBJ2-1; TRBD1 aligns across 9 bases. Losses at the gene ends were 4 bases for V and 4 bases for J; bases not matched to a gene: 8. CDR1 MNHEY and CDR2 SVGEGT come from the germline V gene. The CDR3 spans 16 residues. CDR3 sequence (DNA): TGTGCCAGCAGTTCCGGGACAGGGTCACGGTACAATGAGCAGTTCTTC. Residues: CASSSGTGSRYNEQFF.

V and J are TRBV7-9 and TRBJ1-1, with no clear D. V gave up 1 base and J gave up 4 bases, with 19 bases separating them. CDR1 is SEHNR, CDR2 FQNEAQ, per germline (reference sequence). This CDR3 has 17 amino acids. The CDR3 reads CASSLVLREGSSTEAFF. The CDR3 DNA follows: TGTGCCAGCAGCTTAGTTTTACGGGAGGGTTCGAGCACTGAAGCTTTCTTT. Full variable domain (outside the CDR3, taken from reference TRBV7-9 and TRBJ1-1): DTGVSQNPRHKITKRGQNVTFRCDPISEHNRLYWYRQTLGQGPEFLTYFQNEAQLEKSRLLSDRFSAERPKGSFSTLEIQRTEQGDSAMYLCASSLVLREGSSTEAFFGQGTRLTVV.

The CDR3 loop is CAISDLDSSYEQYF. The CDR3 DNA sequence: TGTGCCATCAGTGATCTGGACAGCTCCTACGAGCAGTACTTC. The chain has TRBV10-3 and TRBJ2-7; tentatively, D is TRBD1 (6 bases). Germline loops: CDR1 ENHRY, CDR2 SYGVKD. The V end lost 3 bases, the J end lost 0 bases, and 9 bases lay between the germline ends. The length of the CDR3 is 14 residues.

This clonotype was seen a few times. V and J are TRBV20-1 and TRBJ2-3; D is possibly TRBD2 (5 bases). In germline, CDR1 is DFQATT, CDR2 SNEGSKA (reference sequence). Trimming stripped 6 bases from V and 1 base from J, with 14 bases between. This CDR3 contains 14 residues. For the CDR3, the DNA is TGCAGTGCCGACGGGCCCGGGGGCACAGATACGCAGTATTTT. It is translated as CSADGPGGTDTQYF.

This rearrangement joins TRBV6-1 to TRBJ2-1; no clear D. The CDR3 length is 15 residues. Germline values: CDR1 MNHNS, CDR2 SASEGT. V was pared by 6 bases and J by 0 bases, with 12 bases between. CDR3 DNA sequence: TGTGCCAGCAGAGCAGACCGGAGCTCCTACAATGAGCAGTTCTTC. It encodes CASRADRSSYNEQFF.

The J gene is TRBJ1-1, the V gene TRBV5-1, with D possibly TRBD1 on 6 matching bases. The CDR3 runs to 16 residues. Germline V gene sequence: CDR1 SGHRS, CDR2 YFSETQ. V was pared by 4 bases and J by 8 bases, with 24 bases between. CDR3 residues: CASSPLSPNRGTEAFF. The CDR3 nucleotides read TGCGCCAGCAGCCCACTTAGCCCTAACCGCGGGACAGAAGCTTTCTTT.

The V and J genes are TRBV7-2 and TRBJ2-1, with 8 bases matching TRBD1. V lost 5 bases and J lost 8; bases outside the gene matches: 11. The CDR3 runs 15 residues. Germline CDR1 and CDR2: SGHTA and FQGNSA. Written as DNA, the CDR3 is TGTGCCAGCAGCGCCCGGACAGGGAGTAGGGATGAGCAGTTCTTC. Amino acid sequence: CASSARTGSRDEQFF.

The chain employs TRBV6-2 or TRBV6-3 and TRBJ2-6; maybe TRBD1 (6 bases). Between the trimmed V and J ends, which lost 6 bases and 3 bases, there was a span of 21 bases. Per the germline V gene, CDR1 is MNHEY and CDR2 is SVGEGT. The CDR3 spans 18 residues. DNA of the CDR3: TGTGCCAGCAGACAAGAACGTTCACAGGGTGATGGGGCCAACGTCCTGACTTTC. This sequence encodes CASRQERSQGDGANVLTF.

In its sample, this clonotype was seen many times. The V call is TRBV29-1, the J call TRBJ1-5, with 11 nucleotides matching TRBD1. After removal of 8 bases from V and 7 bases from J, the junction contained 7 bases not matched to a gene. The CDR3 has 13 residues. Germline CDR1 is SQVTM and CDR2 is ANQGSEA. This chain's CDR3 is CSPRTGGLQPQHF. In DNA, the CDR3 is TGCAGCCCGAGGACAGGGGGCTTGCAGCCCCAGCATTTT.

This clonotype has only a few counts. This chain links TRBV3-1 with TRBJ2-5; D could derive from TRBD1 or TRBD2 (5 bases each). The V gene lost 1 base and the J gene lost 7 bases, with 13 bases spanning the gap. Germline-derived CDR1 and CDR2 are LGHDT and YNNKEL (reference sequence). The CDR3 runs to 14 residues. The CDR3: CASSQGGVLGTQYF. CDR3 DNA sequence: TGTGCCAGCAGCCAAGGAGGGGTATTGGGGACCCAGTACTTC.

This sequence joins TRBV25-1 and TRBJ2-5, with a possible D match to TRBD1 (5 bases). Germline values: CDR1 MGHDK, CDR2 SYGVNS. The CDR3 length is 15 residues. V shed 3 bases and J shed 5 bases, with 16 bases lying between them. Here the CDR3 DNA reads TGTGCCAGCAGTGAGGGGTTTGGGGCAGGCGAGACCCAGTACTTC. It encodes CASSEGFGAGETQYF.

The rearrangement joins TRBV4-1 to TRBJ2-1; D is possibly TRBD2 (5 bases). Germline loops: CDR1 MGHRA, CDR2 YSYEKL. This CDR3 region has 12 residues. V lost 2 bases to trimming and J lost 13 bases, with 12 bases between them. Here the CDR3 DNA reads TGCGCCAGCAGCCAAATTGGGCTAGCCCAGTTCTTC. This codes for CASSQIGLAQFF.

CDR3 region: CASSYGSGGPPGAQYF. The CDR3 DNA sequence: TGTGCCAGCAGTTACGGGTCTGGGGGACCGCCTGGGGCCCAGTACTTC. This chain links TRBV6-5 with TRBJ2-5; D may match TRBD1 or TRBD2 (5 bases each). The CDR3 extends over 16 amino acids. The V gene lost 2 bases and the J gene lost 9 bases, with 22 bases spanning the gap. Germline CDR1 is MNHEY and CDR2 is SVGAGI.

This clonotype was observed a few times. The chain joins TRBV6-2 or TRBV6-3 to TRBJ1-5, with unresolved D. The CDR3 sequence is 13 residues long. The V end was cut by 6 bases, the J end by 4 bases, with 10 bases between. The germline gives CDR1 MNHEY, CDR2 SVGEGT. The CDR3 DNA sequence: TGTGCCAGCAGGCGGGGAGGGAATCAGCCCCAGCATTTT. It encodes CASRRGGNQPQHF.

V usage is TRBV12-3 or TRBV12-4 and J usage is TRBJ1-2; D gene uncertain. Trimming removed 4 bases at V and 1 base at J, with 10 bases between. CDR3 length: 14 residues. The CDR3 nucleotides read TGTGCCAGCAGTTCCGCCAGGCTTAACTATGGCTACACCTTC. Translation: CASSSARLNYGYTF.

This clonotype has a count of ten or more. The rearrangement joins TRBV12-3 or TRBV12-4 to TRBJ2-1, with 8 bases that match TRBD2. Trimming removed 10 bases from V and 5 bases from J; junction bases left unmatched: 7. CDR3 length equals 13 residues. CDR3 residues: CAIQAGENNEQFF. CDR3 in DNA: TGTGCCATCCAAGCGGGAGAGAACAATGAGCAGTTCTTC.

The chain is built from TRBV4-3 and TRBJ2-6; 8 positions agree with TRBD2. J was trimmed by 15 bases and V by 4 bases; bases with no gene match: 5. CDR3 size: 12 residues. CDR1 and CDR2 (germline): LGHNA, YSLEER. CDR3 nucleotide sequence: TGCGCCAGCAGCCGCCGGGAGGGAGCCCTGACTTTC. Residues: CASSRREGALTF.

The V gene is TRBV4-3, the J gene TRBJ2-5; D may match TRBD1 or TRBD2 (5 bases each). The CDR3 is made up of 15 amino acids. The ends were cut back, 0 bases at V and 5 bases at J, with 13 bases in the middle. Germline-derived CDR1 and CDR2 are LGHNA and YSLEER. The CDR3: CASSQDFRGRETQYF. The DNA of the CDR3 is TGCGCCAGCAGCCAAGATTTTCGGGGACGGGAGACCCAGTACTTC.

This clonotype was observed a few times. The chain carries TRBV7-9 and TRBJ2-3, with D perhaps matching TRBD1 (6 bases). Germline V gene lookup returns CDR1 SEHNR and CDR2 FQNEAQ (reference sequence). The V end was cut by 9 bases, the J end by 2 bases, with 12 bases between. This CDR3 comprises 13 residues. In DNA, the CDR3 is TGTGCCAGTTACAGGGAACACACAGATACGCAGTATTTT. Translated, it gives CASYREHTDTQYF.